This TCR beta chain was sequenced for a study of Graves' ophthalmopathy and Graves' hyperthyroidism. The V gene lost 2 bases and the J gene lost 6 bases, with 13 bases spanning the gap. The V gene's germline CDR1 is MGHDK and CDR2 SYGVNS. CDR3 size: 15 residues. This clonotype was seen repeatedly, ten times or more. Researchers took RNA transcripts and amplified TCR beta CDR3 regions from them. The library came from an HTBI-primed first-round RT-PCR and a second-round multiplex PCR. TCRdb independently ran MiXCR on the multiplex PCR reads; one entry per CDR3 protein. This sample has over a million distinct CDR3 sequences, with around a third found just once. Diagnosis relied on clinical symptoms, serum thyroxine, TRAb, thyroid ultrasound and orbital computed tomography.

The TCR comes from an adult man with Graves' hyperthyroidism. The sequenced sample was peripheral blood or thyroid tissue (not recorded which). The J gene is TRBJ2-2, the V gene TRBV25-1; maybe TRBD2 (5 bases). For the CDR3, the DNA is TGTGCCAGCAGTGAAGGCGGGCTCGTGGCCGGGGAGCTGTTTTTT. Translated: CASSEGGLVAGELFF.